These 17 T cell receptor beta chains originate from one sample sequenced in a study of blood T cell repertoires in COVID-19. Generated by immunoSEQ multiplex PCR, the TCRdb table keeps only in-frame clones and is missing some. The sample lists around 180,000 clones, 70% to 90% occurring once. The material sequenced was peripheral blood. These receptors all come from a man between 60 and 70 years old with acute or convalescent COVID-19.

This sequence joins TRBV6-5 and TRBJ1-4; 10 nucleotides line up with TRBD1. CDR1 and CDR2 from the germline V gene are MNHEY and SVGAGI. With V trimmed by 0 bases and J by 7 bases, 2 bases remained unmatched. The CDR3 has 15 amino acids. CDR3 amino acids: CASSYSGTGVEKLFF. DNA for the CDR3: TGTGCCAGCAGTTACTCGGGGACAGGGGTTGAAAAACTGTTTTTT.

This chain joins TRBV11-2 and TRBJ2-2; a weak D match, TRBD1 (6 bases). The V gene lost 5 bases and the J gene lost 2 bases, with 12 bases spanning the gap. Germline V gene lookup returns CDR1 SGHAT and CDR2 FQNNGV. The CDR3 has 15 residues. The CDR3 nucleotides read TGTGCCAGCAGCCCAACGGGACAAAACACCGGGGAGCTGTTTTTT. As protein: CASSPTGQNTGELFF.

The chain links TRBV3-1 (or the pseudogene TRBV3-2) to TRBJ2-1; D ambiguous. Germline V gene lookup returns CDR1 LGHDT and CDR2 YNNKEL (reference sequence). The ends were cut back, 1 base at V and 9 bases at J, with 13 bases in the middle. There are 14 residues in the CDR3. CDR3 nucleotides: TGTGCCAGCAGCCAAGGGCCTCGTACGATTGAGCAGTTCTTC. Translated: CASSQGPRTIEQFF.

The chain carries TRBV4-3 and TRBJ2-3; D is perhaps TRBD2 (5 bases). Looked up from germline, CDR1 is LGHNA and CDR2 is YSLEER. V shed 2 bases and J shed 7 bases, with 13 bases lying between them. The CDR3 is 14 residues long. CDR3 DNA: TGCGCCAGCAGCCAATTTCCCGGGATGAATACGCAGTATTTT. Its protein product is CASSQFPGMNTQYF.

The gene calls are TRBV5-1 and TRBJ2-7; maybe TRBD2 (5 bases). Looked up from germline, CDR1 is SGHRS and CDR2 is YFSETQ. The CDR3 covers 13 residues. Trimming took 3 bases from V and 3 from J, leaving 10 bases between them. CDR3 sequence: CASSWRWGYEQYF. The CDR3 nucleotides read TGCGCCAGCAGCTGGAGGTGGGGCTACGAGCAGTACTTC.

The chain links TRBV7-9 to TRBJ2-1, with unresolved D. Germline CDR1 and CDR2: SEHNR and FQNEAQ (reference sequence). The V and J ends lost 5 bases and 0 bases respectively, with 14 bases between them. The CDR3 loop spans 16 amino acids. CDR3 protein: CASSTQRASSYNEQFF. CDR3 nucleotides: TGTGCCAGCAGCACCCAGCGCGCGAGCTCCTACAATGAGCAGTTCTTC.

This clone has only a few counts. The CDR3 DNA reads TGCGCCAGCAGCGCCAACTCCGAGGGACTACATCCCTACAATGAGCAGTTCTTC. Translation: CASSANSEGLHPYNEQFF. The chain uses TRBV5-1 and TRBJ2-1, with 7 bases that match TRBD2. With 4 bases clipped from V and 2 bases from J, the junction kept 15 bases outside the gene matches. Germline CDR1 and CDR2: SGHRS and YFSETQ. CDR3 length: 18 residues.

V and J are TRBV24-1 and TRBJ2-1; 9 nucleotides match TRBD2. Trimming removed 0 bases from V and 10 bases from J; junction bases left unmatched: 6. In germline, CDR1 is KGHDR, CDR2 SFDVKD. The CDR3 is 15 amino acids. The CDR3 DNA sequence: TGTGCCACCAGTGATTTGGCTAGCGGGAACAGGGAGCAGTTCTTC. Translation: CATSDLASGNREQFF.

This chain connects TRBV6-2 or TRBV6-3 to TRBJ1-3, with 9 bases matching TRBD1. This CDR3 region has 14 residues. Germline trimming cut 5 bases from V and 3 bases from J; bases unmatched to any gene: 2. CDR1 MNHEY and CDR2 SVGEGT come from the germline V gene. CDR3: CASSAGQGGNTIYF. The CDR3 DNA sequence: TGTGCCAGCAGTGCGGGACAGGGTGGAAACACCATATATTTT.

This clone was counted between two and nine times. The chain has TRBV5-5 and TRBJ2-7; 8 nucleotides agree with TRBD2. The V gene end was trimmed by 2 bases and the J gene end by 4 bases; junction bases not matched to a gene: 8. Germline V gene sequence: CDR1 SGHKS, CDR2 YYEKEE (reference sequence). The CDR3 has 15 amino acids. The CDR3: CASSFQTGGGYEQYF. The CDR3 coding sequence is TGTGCCAGCAGCTTCCAAACGGGAGGGGGTTACGAGCAGTACTTC.

The chain has TRBV7-8 and TRBJ1-4, with 10 positions matching TRBD1. CDR3 length equals 15 residues. Germline lookup yields CDR1 SGHVS and CDR2 FQNEAQ. The V gene end was trimmed by 4 bases and the J gene end by 7 bases; junction bases not matched to a gene: 6. The CDR3 loop is CASSWDRGGSEKLFF. The CDR3 DNA reads as TGTGCCAGCAGCTGGGACAGGGGTGGTAGTGAAAAACTGTTTTTT.

V and J are TRBV7-9 and TRBJ2-2, with a weak D call TRBD1 (6 bases). CDR3 size: 15 residues. Trimming removed 2 bases at V and 6 bases at J, with 13 bases between. Germline V gene sequence: CDR1 SEHNR, CDR2 FQNEAQ (reference sequence). The CDR3 loop reads CASSLRDMGAGELFF. CDR3 nucleotides: TGTGCCAGCAGCTTACGGGACATGGGCGCCGGGGAGCTGTTTTTT.

The V call is TRBV6-2 or TRBV6-3, the J call TRBJ2-2; 8 positions agree with TRBD2. This CDR3 is built from 15 residues. CDR1 MNHEY and CDR2 SVGEGT come from the germline V gene. V was pared by 2 bases and J by 6 bases, with 5 bases of the junction left unmatched. Written as DNA, the CDR3 is TGTGCCAGCAGTTACGGGACTAGTTCCCCCGGGGAGCTGTTTTTT. This encodes CASSYGTSSPGELFF.

The chain has TRBV9 and TRBJ2-3; 13 bases are a match to TRBD2. The CDR3 runs to 16 residues. The junction had 6 bases not matched to a gene; V was cut back by 3 bases and J by 5 bases. Germline V CDR1 and CDR2: SGDLS, YYNGEE. The DNA for the CDR3 is TGTGCCAGCAGCGGGAGAGGACTAGCGGGAGTAGATACGCAGTATTTT. Translation gives CASSGRGLAGVDTQYF.

This sequence joins TRBV5-1 and TRBJ1-3, with D possibly being TRBD1 (6 bases). The V gene lost 2 bases and the J gene lost 0 bases, with 12 bases spanning the gap. Germline CDR1 reads SGHRS; CDR2 reads YFSETQ. This CDR3 contains 16 residues. CDR3 loop: CASSFQTGTSGNTIYF. CDR3 coding DNA: TGCGCCAGCAGCTTTCAAACAGGGACCTCTGGAAACACCATATATTTT. Supplemented by reference TRBV5-1 and TRBJ1-3, the full variable domain reads KAGVTQTPRYLIKTRGQQVTLSCSPISGHRSVSWYQQTPGQGLQFLFEYFSETQRNKGNFPGRFSGRQFSNSRSEMNVSTLELGDSALYLCASSFQTGTSGNTIYFGEGSWLTVV.

The chain carries TRBV7-9 and TRBJ2-7; 9 bases are shared with TRBD1. Trimming removed 5 bases from V and 0 bases from J; junction bases left unmatched: 11. The CDR3 sequence is 17 residues long. Germline V lookup: CDR1 SEHNR, CDR2 FQNEAQ (reference sequence). The CDR3 sequence is CASSARHSTGGSYEQYF. CDR3 DNA sequence: TGTGCCAGCAGCGCAAGGCACTCGACAGGGGGCTCCTACGAGCAGTACTTC.

This chain joins TRBV5-1 and TRBJ2-3; tentative D call: TRBD2 (6 bases). The CDR3 is 16 amino acids. Between the trimmed V and J ends, which lost 1 base and 4 bases, there was a span of 16 bases. The germline gives CDR1 SGHRS, CDR2 YFSETQ. The CDR3 DNA follows: TGCGCCAGCAGCTTGTCTGCGGGAACGTTCGCAGATACGCAGTATTTT. It codes for CASSLSAGTFADTQYF.